One sample yielded the 29 T cell receptor beta chains listed below, sequenced in a study of blood T cell repertoires in COVID-19. Clones were read by immunoSEQ multiplex PCR, and TCRdb kept only the in-frame ones, dropping some. The table has about 190,000 clones, 78% seen once; the top ten hold around 2.8%. The material sequenced was peripheral blood. The source of these receptors is an elderly woman with active or convalescent COVID-19.

The V and J genes are TRBV9 and TRBJ2-3, with D maybe TRBD1 (6 bases). The CDR3 has 15 residues. From germline, CDR1 is SGDLS and CDR2 YYNGEE. The germline V and J ends were trimmed by 0 bases and 4 bases, with 12 bases remaining between them. The DNA of the CDR3 is TGTGCCAGCAGCGTAGAAGGGGGAGTGGCAGATACGCAGTATTTT. This sequence encodes CASSVEGGVADTQYF.

This clone has a handful of counts. The rearrangement links TRBV28 to TRBJ1-2; possibly TRBD1 for D (6 bases). Germline lookup yields CDR1 MDHEN and CDR2 SYDVKM. The CDR3 loop spans 15 amino acids. Trimming removed 4 bases at V and 5 bases at J, with 17 bases between. CDR3: CASSSAPGVGYGYTF. As DNA, the CDR3 is TGTGCCAGCAGTTCCGCCCCAGGGGTAGGGTATGGCTACACCTTC.

The CDR3 sequence: CSASETGEETQYF. The CDR3 DNA sequence: TGCAGTGCTAGTGAAACGGGGGAAGAGACCCAGTACTTC. The chain joins TRBV20-1 to TRBJ2-5; perhaps TRBD2 as D (6 bases). CDR1 and CDR2 (germline): DFQATT, SNEGSKA (reference sequence). The CDR3 covers 13 residues. Trimming took off 3 bases at V and 3 bases at J, with 11 bases between the two ends.

The chain uses TRBV29-1 and TRBJ1-2; D is unresolved. CDR3 length: 13 residues. V gave up 4 bases and J gave up 2 bases, with 11 bases separating them. Germline V CDR1 and CDR2: SQVTM, ANQGSEA. CDR3 DNA sequence: TGCAGCGTTGTTCTCCCCCAGAACTATGGCTACACCTTC. Protein: CSVVLPQNYGYTF.

The chain joins TRBV30 to TRBJ1-6; D is unclear. V lost 8 bases and J 10 bases, leaving 21 bases between the germline ends. The CDR3 extends over 14 amino acids. Germline lookup yields CDR1 GTSNPN and CDR2 SVGIG (reference sequence). This CDR3 reads CAGAYAAVKSPLHF. The CDR3 bases are TGTGCCGGCGCCTACGCGGCAGTTAAGTCACCCCTCCACTTT.

This sequence joins TRBV9 and TRBJ2-1; a weak D match, TRBD2 (5 bases). This CDR3 comprises 17 residues. Germline CDR1 is SGDLS and CDR2 is YYNGEE. The germline V and J ends were trimmed by 2 bases and 0 bases, with 15 bases remaining between them. Here the CDR3 reads CASSVISGSVSYNEQFF. CDR3 in DNA: TGTGCCAGCAGCGTTATCTCTGGTAGCGTCTCCTACAATGAGCAGTTCTTC. Full variable domain (missing parts from reference TRBV9 and TRBJ2-1): DSGVTQTPKHLITATGQRVTLRCSPRSGDLSVYWYQQSLDQGLQFLIQYYNGEERAKGNILERFSAQQFPDLHSELNLSSLELGDSALYFCASSVISGSVSYNEQFFGPGTRLTVL.

This clone appeared a few times. The CDR3 DNA sequence: TGTGCCAGCAGTTTAGTAGGGACAGGGGTTTCACCCCTCCACTTT. The encoded protein is CASSLVGTGVSPLHF. This chain uses TRBV27 with TRBJ1-6, with 10 positions matching TRBD1. The CDR3 loop spans 15 amino acids. The V gene end was trimmed by 2 bases and the J gene end by 9 bases; junction bases not matched to a gene: 4. Germline V gene sequence: CDR1 MNHEY, CDR2 SMNVEV (reference sequence).

The J gene is TRBJ2-1, the V gene TRBV2; tentatively, D is TRBD2 (6 bases). The germline CDR1 and CDR2 sequences are SNHLY and FYNNEI. CDR3 length: 17 residues. Trimming pared 1 base from V and 4 bases from J, leaving 17 bases between. The CDR3 region has the DNA TGTGCCAGCAGTGAAGGACCTGGGGGGACTGATTACAATGAGCAGTTCTTC. It encodes CASSEGPGGTDYNEQFF.

The CDR3 region has the DNA TGTGCCAGCAGCCGCCAGGAAAAACTGTTTTTT. Encoded protein: CASSRQEKLFF. V and J are TRBV7-9 and TRBJ1-4; no firm D call. V was shortened by 5 bases and J by 8 bases, with 6 bases between the two germline ends. From germline, CDR1 is SEHNR and CDR2 FQNEAQ (reference sequence). The CDR3 extends over 11 amino acids.

The rearrangement joins TRBV3-1 (or the pseudogene TRBV3-2) to TRBJ2-7; D possibly corresponds to TRBD1 (6 bases). This CDR3 is built from 13 residues. V gave up 4 bases and J gave up 4 bases, with 11 bases separating them. Per the germline V gene, CDR1 is LGHDT and CDR2 is YNNKEL (reference sequence). The CDR3 DNA follows: TGTGCCAGCAGCCGGGGGCAGGATTACGAGCAGTACTTC. Its translation: CASSRGQDYEQYF.

The chain links TRBV30 to TRBJ1-5, with D unclear. The CDR3 loop spans 14 amino acids. The V end was cut by 0 bases, the J end by 7 bases, with 13 bases between. CDR1 is GTSNPN, CDR2 SVGIG, per germline (reference sequence). The CDR3 loop is CAWSVMAAGQPQHF. CDR3 sequence (DNA): TGTGCCTGGAGTGTAATGGCCGCGGGCCAGCCCCAGCATTTT.

This chain uses TRBV5-4 with TRBJ2-1, with D possibly matching TRBD1 (5 bases). Between the trimmed V and J ends, which lost 4 bases and 3 bases, there was a span of 14 bases. Germline V gene lookup returns CDR1 SGHNT and CDR2 YYREEE (reference sequence). This CDR3 spans 15 amino acids. CDR3: CASSQRAQGYNEQFF. DNA for the CDR3: TGTGCCAGCAGCCAGCGCGCGCAGGGCTACAATGAGCAGTTCTTC.

The sample holds one count of this clone. This sequence joins TRBV6-2 or TRBV6-3 and TRBJ2-7; 7 nucleotides line up with TRBD1. V lost 5 bases, J lost 0 bases, and 16 bases stayed unmatched. Looked up from germline, CDR1 is MNHEY and CDR2 is SVGEGT. This CDR3 spans 18 amino acids. The CDR3 coding sequence is TGTGCCAGCAGTGCATCCGGGACAGCAAGCCGATTCTCCTACGAGCAGTACTTC. It specifies CASSASGTASRFSYEQYF.

The genes are TRBV13 and TRBJ2-2, with D unclear. There are 11 residues in the CDR3. CDR1 and CDR2 (germline): PRHDT, FYEKMQ (reference sequence). V dropped 2 bases and J dropped 7 bases, with 2 bases sitting between them. CDR3 bases: TGTGCCAGCAGCTTACTCGGGGAGCTGTTTTTT. This gives the protein CASSLLGELFF.

The CDR3 protein is CASRPQGVANEKLFF. The CDR3 nucleotides are TGTGCCAGCAGGCCCCAGGGGGTTGCTAATGAAAAACTGTTTTTT. This sequence joins TRBV6-5 and TRBJ1-4, with 7 bases that match TRBD1. The V gene's germline CDR1 is MNHEY and CDR2 SVGAGI. The CDR3 sequence is 15 residues long. Trimming cost V 6 bases and J 3 bases; bases outside gene matches: 7.

V is TRBV10-2 and J is TRBJ2-1; the match to TRBD2 covers 10 bases. There are 16 residues in the CDR3. Losses at the gene ends were 1 base for V and 6 bases for J; bases not matched to a gene: 6. Germline V gene sequence: CDR1 WSHSY, CDR2 SAAADI. In nucleotides, the CDR3 is TGCGCCAGCAGTGAGTGGAAGCGGGGGGGCCTCAATGAGCAGTTCTTC. Encoded protein: CASSEWKRGGLNEQFF.

The V and J genes are TRBV6-5 and TRBJ2-1; 12 nucleotides match TRBD2. The CDR3 consists of 14 residues. Losses at the gene ends were 7 bases for V and 7 bases for J; bases not matched to a gene: 5. In germline, CDR1 is MNHEY, CDR2 SVGAGI. Here the CDR3 DNA reads TGTGCCAGCATCGAACTAGCGGGGGGTAATGAGCAGTTCTTC. It translates to CASIELAGGNEQFF.

The chain joins TRBV2 to TRBJ2-7, with a possible D match to TRBD2 (6 bases). In germline, CDR1 is SNHLY, CDR2 FYNNEI. This CDR3 spans 14 amino acids. V lost 2 bases and J 7 bases, leaving 15 bases between the germline ends. CDR3 DNA: TGTGCCAGCAGTGAACCGCGCGGTGCGGGGGAGCAGTACTTC. Its translation: CASSEPRGAGEQYF.

The V call is TRBV1, the J call TRBJ2-3; the D segment call TRBD2 is taken from the table without a DNA check. TRBV1 is a listed pseudogene. The CDR3 runs to 18 residues. CDR3 residues: CTSSPGGSGVPGGDTQYF. Here the CDR3 DNA reads TGCACCAGCAGCCCTGGGGGTAGCGGGGTTCCAGGGGGAGATACGCAGTATTTT.

The chain combines TRBV12-1 with TRBJ2-6; the D call of TRBD2 is as the table states it, not checked on the DNA. TRBV12-1 represents a pseudogene. CDR3 length: 19 amino acids. The CDR3 loop is CASSFGLAGARSGANVLTF. DNA for the CDR3: TGTGCCAGCAGCTTTGGGCTAGCGGGGGCCCGCTCTGGGGCCAACGTCCTGACTTTC.

CDR3: CASSLEGGVKEKLFF. The CDR3 bases are TGTGCCAGCAGCTTGGAAGGGGGTGTGAAGGAAAAACTGTTTTTT. The chain links TRBV5-6 to TRBJ1-4; TRBD1 might be the D (6 bases). CDR1 is SGHDT, CDR2 YYEEEE, per germline. The V and J ends lost 0 bases and 8 bases respectively, with 14 bases between them. The CDR3 covers 15 residues.

The rearrangement links TRBV5-1 to TRBJ2-7; 8 bases are a match to TRBD1. This CDR3 has 16 residues. Germline V gene sequence: CDR1 SGHRS, CDR2 YFSETQ. J gave up 4 bases and V 1 base, and 10 bases lay outside the gene matches. The CDR3 DNA sequence: TGCGCCAGCAGCTTGTCTGGGGGGACAGGTGTATACGAGCAGTACTTC. It is translated as CASSLSGGTGVYEQYF. Filled out from reference TRBV5-1 and TRBJ2-7, the complete variable domain reads KAGVTQTPRYLIKTRGQQVTLSCSPISGHRSVSWYQQTPGQGLQFLFEYFSETQRNKGNFPGRFSGRQFSNSRSEMNVSTLELGDSALYLCASSLSGGTGVYEQYFGPGTRLTVT.

The V and J genes are TRBV18 and TRBJ1-5, with 10 bases that match TRBD1. Per the germline V gene, CDR1 is KGHSH and CDR2 is LQKENI. The CDR3 length is 16 residues. Germline trimming cut 5 bases from V and 4 bases from J; bases unmatched to any gene: 8. The CDR3: CASSSTGTGENQPQHF. Here the CDR3 DNA reads TGTGCCAGCTCATCTACCGGGACAGGGGAAAATCAGCCCCAGCATTTT.

This rearrangement joins TRBV24-1 to TRBJ2-7; a weak D match, TRBD1 (6 bases). The CDR3 is made up of 18 amino acids. Germline V gene sequence: CDR1 KGHDR, CDR2 SFDVKD. Trimming cost V 1 base and J 3 bases, with 21 bases left between them. The DNA for the CDR3 is TGTGCCACCAGTGATTTTCGGCGACAGGTCAGAGATCTCTACGAGCAGTACTTC. Amino acid sequence: CATSDFRRQVRDLYEQYF.

The J gene is TRBJ2-7, the V gene TRBV7-2; 10 nucleotides match TRBD1. This CDR3 region has 14 residues. The J segment lost 4 bases and the V segment lost 2 bases, leaving 2 bases of the junction unmatched. The germline CDR1 and CDR2 sequences are SGHTA and FQGNSA. CDR3 sequence: CASSLRDRGYEQYF. The DNA for the CDR3 is TGTGCCAGCAGCTTACGGGACAGGGGTTACGAGCAGTACTTC.

In the case of this clone: One junction end disagrees with the germline gene, perhaps due to a read error. The chain employs TRBV2 and TRBJ1-2, with 7 nucleotides matching TRBD1. The CDR3 is 13 residues long. Germline CDR1 and CDR2: SNHLY and FYNNEI. The CDR3 reads CASREDRERGYTF. CDR3 DNA: TGTGCCAGCAGAGAAGACAGGGAACGGGGCTACACCTTC.

The chain's CDR3 is CASSPRQGPLTDTQYF. The DNA of the CDR3 is TGTGCCAGTAGTCCACGACAGGGGCCACTCACAGATACGCAGTATTTT. The rearrangement joins TRBV19 to TRBJ2-3; 8 positions match TRBD1. CDR1 and CDR2 from the germline V gene are LNHDA and SQIVND (reference sequence). The CDR3 spans 16 residues. The V and J ends lost 5 bases and 2 bases, in that order; junction bases with no gene match: 9.

V and J are TRBV15 and TRBJ2-3; the match to TRBD2 covers 7 bases. This CDR3 region has 15 residues. Germline CDR1 reads LNHNV; CDR2 reads YYDKDF (reference sequence). The J segment lost 3 bases and the V segment lost 2 bases, leaving 5 bases of the junction unmatched. The CDR3 region has the DNA TGTGCCACCAGCAGAAATCGCGGGGGAACAGATACGCAGTATTTT. This translates into CATSRNRGGTDTQYF.

This clone was counted between two and nine times. This rearrangement joins TRBV7-9 to TRBJ1-1; D is possibly TRBD1 (6 bases). V was trimmed by 7 bases and J by 4 bases, leaving 16 bases between them. Looked up from germline, CDR1 is SEHNR and CDR2 is FQNEAQ (reference sequence). The length of the CDR3 is 14 residues. The CDR3 reads CASTKPGRGTEAFF. In DNA form, the CDR3 reads TGTGCCAGCACCAAACCGGGCAGGGGCACTGAAGCTTTCTTT.